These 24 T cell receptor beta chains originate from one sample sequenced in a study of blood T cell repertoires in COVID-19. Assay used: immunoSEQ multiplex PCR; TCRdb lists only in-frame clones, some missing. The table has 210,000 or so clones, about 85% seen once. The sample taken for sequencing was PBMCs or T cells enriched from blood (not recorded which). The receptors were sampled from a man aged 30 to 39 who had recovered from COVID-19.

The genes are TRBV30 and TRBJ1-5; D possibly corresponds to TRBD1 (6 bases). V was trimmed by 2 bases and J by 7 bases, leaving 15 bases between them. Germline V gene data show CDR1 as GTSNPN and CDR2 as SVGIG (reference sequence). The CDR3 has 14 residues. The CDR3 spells CAWSPQGYEQPQHF. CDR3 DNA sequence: TGTGCCTGGAGTCCACAGGGATATGAGCAGCCCCAGCATTTT.

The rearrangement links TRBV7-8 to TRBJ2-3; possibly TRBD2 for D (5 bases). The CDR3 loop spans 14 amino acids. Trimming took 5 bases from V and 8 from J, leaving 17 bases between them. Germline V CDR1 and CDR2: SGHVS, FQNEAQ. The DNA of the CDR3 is TGTGCCAGCAGCATCATTGCGCCCGAGGGTACGCAGTATTTT. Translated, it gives CASSIIAPEGTQYF.

CDR3 protein: CASRKQGPPNTGELFF. CDR3 DNA sequence: TGTGCCAGCAGAAAACAGGGACCGCCGAACACCGGGGAGCTGTTTTTT. The V call is TRBV7-9, the J call TRBJ2-2; a weak D match, TRBD1 (6 bases). The V and J ends lost 6 bases and 0 bases respectively, with 14 bases between them. The length of the CDR3 is 16 residues. The germline V gene encodes CDR1 SEHNR and CDR2 FQNEAQ (reference sequence).

Here the CDR3 reads CASSPLAGLETQYF. The CDR3 nucleotides are TGTGCCAGCAGCCCACTAGCGGGATTAGAGACCCAGTACTTC. The rearrangement uses TRBV14 and TRBJ2-5; 10 positions match TRBD2. The trim removed 4 bases at V and 4 bases at J, leaving 3 bases unmatched. The germline V gene encodes CDR1 SGHDN and CDR2 FVKESK. There are 14 residues in the CDR3.

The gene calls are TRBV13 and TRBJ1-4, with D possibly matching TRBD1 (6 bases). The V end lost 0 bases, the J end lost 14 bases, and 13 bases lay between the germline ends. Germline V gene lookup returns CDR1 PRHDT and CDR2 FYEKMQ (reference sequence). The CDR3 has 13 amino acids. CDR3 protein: CASSLGTGETLFF. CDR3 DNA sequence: TGTGCCAGCAGCTTAGGGACAGGTGAAACTCTGTTTTTT.

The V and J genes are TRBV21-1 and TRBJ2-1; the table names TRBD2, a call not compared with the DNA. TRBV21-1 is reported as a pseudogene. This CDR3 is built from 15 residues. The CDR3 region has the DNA TGTGCCAGCAGCCCAAAGCGGGACGCCGACAATGAGCAGTTCTTC. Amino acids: CASSPKRDADNEQFF.

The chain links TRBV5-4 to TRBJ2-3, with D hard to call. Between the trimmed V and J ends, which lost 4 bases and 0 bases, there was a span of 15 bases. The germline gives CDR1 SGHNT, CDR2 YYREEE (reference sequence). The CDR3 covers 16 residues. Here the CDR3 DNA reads TGTGCCAGCAGCCCCAACGCGCGACTCAGCACAGATACGCAGTATTTT. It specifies CASSPNARLSTDTQYF. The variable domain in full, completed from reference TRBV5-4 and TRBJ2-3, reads ETGVTQSPTHLIKTRGQQVTLRCSSQSGHNTVSWYQQALGQGPQFIFQYYREEENGRGNFPPRFSGLQFPNYSSELNVNALELDDSALYLCASSPNARLSTDTQYFGPGTRLTVL.

The CDR3 spells CASSLGSGRAKMINEQFF. The DNA of the CDR3 is TGTGCCAGCAGCTTGGGCAGCGGGAGGGCCAAAATGATCAATGAGCAGTTCTTC. This sequence joins TRBV5-4 and TRBJ2-1; the match to TRBD2 covers 10 bases. Germline V gene data show CDR1 as SGHNT and CDR2 as YYREEE (reference sequence). V lost 0 bases and J lost 6; bases outside the gene matches: 12. The CDR3 is 18 residues long.

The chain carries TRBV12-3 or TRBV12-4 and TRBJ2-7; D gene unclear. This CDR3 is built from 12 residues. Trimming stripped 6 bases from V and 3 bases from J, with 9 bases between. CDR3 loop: CASSRFYYEQYF. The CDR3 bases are TGTGCCAGCAGCCGATTCTACTACGAGCAGTACTTC.

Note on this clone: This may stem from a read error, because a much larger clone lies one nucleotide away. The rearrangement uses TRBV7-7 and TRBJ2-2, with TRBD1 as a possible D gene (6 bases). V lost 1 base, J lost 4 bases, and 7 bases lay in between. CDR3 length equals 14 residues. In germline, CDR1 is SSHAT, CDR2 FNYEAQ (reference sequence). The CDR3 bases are TGTGCCAGCAGCTTAGGGACAGTCACCGGGGAGCTGTTTTTT. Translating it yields CASSLGTVTGELFF.

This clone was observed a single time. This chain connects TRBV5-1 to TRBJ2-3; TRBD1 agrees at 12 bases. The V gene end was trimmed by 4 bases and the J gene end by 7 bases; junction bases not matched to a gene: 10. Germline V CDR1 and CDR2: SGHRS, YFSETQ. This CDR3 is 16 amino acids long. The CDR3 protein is CASSPGGTGGAYTQYF. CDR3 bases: TGCGCCAGCAGCCCCGGGGGGACAGGGGGCGCATATACGCAGTATTTT. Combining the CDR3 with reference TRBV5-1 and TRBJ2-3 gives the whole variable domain KAGVTQTPRYLIKTRGQQVTLSCSPISGHRSVSWYQQTPGQGLQFLFEYFSETQRNKGNFPGRFSGRQFSNSRSEMNVSTLELGDSALYLCASSPGGTGGAYTQYFGPGTRLTVL.

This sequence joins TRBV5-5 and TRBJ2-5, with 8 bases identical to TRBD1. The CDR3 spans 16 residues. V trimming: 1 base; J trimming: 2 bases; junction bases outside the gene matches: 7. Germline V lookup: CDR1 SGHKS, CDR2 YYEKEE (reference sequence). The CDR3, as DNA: TGTGCCAGCAGCTTGTATGGCAGGGGGCAGCAAGAGACCCAGTACTTC. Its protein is CASSLYGRGQQETQYF.

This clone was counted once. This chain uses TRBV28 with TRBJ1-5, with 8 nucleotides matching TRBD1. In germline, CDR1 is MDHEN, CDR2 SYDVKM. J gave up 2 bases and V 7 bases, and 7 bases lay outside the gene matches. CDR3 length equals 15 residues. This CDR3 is CASKQGGVGNQPQHF. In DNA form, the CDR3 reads TGTGCCAGCAAACAGGGGGGAGTTGGCAATCAGCCCCAGCATTTT.

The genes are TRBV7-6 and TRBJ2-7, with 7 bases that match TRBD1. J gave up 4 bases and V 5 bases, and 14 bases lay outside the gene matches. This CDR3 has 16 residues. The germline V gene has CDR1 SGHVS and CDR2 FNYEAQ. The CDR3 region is CASSANSGTEPYEQYF. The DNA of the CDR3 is TGTGCCAGCAGCGCCAATTCCGGGACAGAACCTTACGAGCAGTACTTC.

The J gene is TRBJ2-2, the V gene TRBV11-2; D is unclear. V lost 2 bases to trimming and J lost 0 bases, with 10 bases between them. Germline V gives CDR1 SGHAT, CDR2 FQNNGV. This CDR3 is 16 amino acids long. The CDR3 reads CASSLTRIANTGELFF. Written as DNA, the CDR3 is TGTGCCAGCAGCTTAACTCGTATAGCGAACACCGGGGAGCTGTTTTTT. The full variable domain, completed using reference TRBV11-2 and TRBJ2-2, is EAGVAQSPRYKIIEKRQSVAFWCNPISGHATLYWYQQILGQGPKLLIQFQNNGVVDDSQLPKDRFSAERLKGVDSTLKIQPAKLEDSAVYLCASSLTRIANTGELFFGEGSRLTVL.

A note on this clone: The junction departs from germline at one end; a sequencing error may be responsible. CDR3 region: CASSQVGAARPRFNF. The CDR3 coding sequence is TGCGCCAGCAGCCAAGTTGGGGCGGCGCGTCCCCGATTTAACTTC. V usage is TRBV4-1 and J usage is TRBJ2-5; a possible D gene is TRBD1 (5 bases). The CDR3 covers 15 residues. Germline V gives CDR1 MGHRA, CDR2 YSYEKL.

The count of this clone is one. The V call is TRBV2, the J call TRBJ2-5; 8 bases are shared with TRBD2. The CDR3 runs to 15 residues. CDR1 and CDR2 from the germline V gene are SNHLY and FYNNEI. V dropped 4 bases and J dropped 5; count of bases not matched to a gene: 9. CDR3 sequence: CASSASARGGETQYF. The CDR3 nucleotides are TGTGCCAGCAGTGCCTCGGCTCGGGGGGGGGAGACCCAGTACTTC. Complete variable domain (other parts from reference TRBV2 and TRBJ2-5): EPEVTQTPSHQVTQMGQEVILRCVPISNHLYFYWYRQILGQKVEFLVSFYNNEISEKSEIFDDQFSVERPDGSNFTLKIRSTKLEDSAMYFCASSASARGGETQYFGPGTRLLVL.

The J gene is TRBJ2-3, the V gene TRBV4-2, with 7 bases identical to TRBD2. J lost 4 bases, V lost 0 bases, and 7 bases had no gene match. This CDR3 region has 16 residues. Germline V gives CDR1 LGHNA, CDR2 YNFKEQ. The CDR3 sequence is CASSQDRGVASDTQYF. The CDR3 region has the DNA TGTGCCAGCAGCCAAGATCGGGGGGTAGCGTCAGATACGCAGTATTTT.

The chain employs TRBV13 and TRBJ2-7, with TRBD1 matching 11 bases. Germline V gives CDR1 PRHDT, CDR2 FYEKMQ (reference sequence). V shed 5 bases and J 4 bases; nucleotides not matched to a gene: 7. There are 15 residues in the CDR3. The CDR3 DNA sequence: TGTGCCAGCAGCGGGGGGACAGGGGGAGTGTACGAGCAGTACTTC. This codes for CASSGGTGGVYEQYF. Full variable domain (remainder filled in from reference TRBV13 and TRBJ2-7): AAGVIQSPRHLIKEKRETATLKCYPIPRHDTVYWYQQGPGQDPQFLISFYEKMQSDKGSIPDRFSAQQFSDYHSELNMSSLELGDSALYFCASSGGTGGVYEQYFGPGTRLTVT.

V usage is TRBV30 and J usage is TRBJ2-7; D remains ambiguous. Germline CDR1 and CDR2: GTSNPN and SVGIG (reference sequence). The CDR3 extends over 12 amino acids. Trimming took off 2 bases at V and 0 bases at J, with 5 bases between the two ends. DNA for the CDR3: TGTGCCTGGAGTCGGTCCTCCTACGAGCAGTACTTC. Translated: CAWSRSSYEQYF.

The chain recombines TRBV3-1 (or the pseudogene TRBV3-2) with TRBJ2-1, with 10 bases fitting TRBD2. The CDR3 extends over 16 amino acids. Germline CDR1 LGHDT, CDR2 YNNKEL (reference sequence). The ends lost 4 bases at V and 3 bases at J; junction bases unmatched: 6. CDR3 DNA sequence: TGTGCCAGCAGCCCGCGGACTAGCGGATACTACAATGAGCAGTTCTTC. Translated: CASSPRTSGYYNEQFF.

The CDR3 loop reads CATVTTQSGELFF. The CDR3 DNA is TGTGCCACGGTTACGACTCAATCCGGGGAGCTGTTTTTT. The J gene is TRBJ2-2, the V gene TRBV10-3; D is unresolved. V gave up 10 bases and J gave up 6 bases, with 15 bases separating them. CDR1 is ENHRY and CDR2 is SYGVKD in the germline V gene. CDR3 size: 13 residues.

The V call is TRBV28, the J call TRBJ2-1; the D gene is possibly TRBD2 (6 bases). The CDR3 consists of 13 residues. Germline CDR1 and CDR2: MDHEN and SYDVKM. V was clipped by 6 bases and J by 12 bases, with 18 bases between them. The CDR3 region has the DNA TGTGCCAGCAGACCGCACGGAGGGAGCGTGCAGTTCTTC. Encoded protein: CASRPHGGSVQFF.

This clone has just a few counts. The CDR3 DNA reads TGTGCCAGCAGCTTCGACCCGGGGGGCCCTCTCTCTGGAAACACCATATATTTT. Translation: CASSFDPGGPLSGNTIYF. V usage is TRBV5-4 and J usage is TRBJ1-3; TRBD1 might be the D (6 bases). Per the germline V gene, CDR1 is SGHNT and CDR2 is YYREEE (reference sequence). There are 18 residues in the CDR3. V was cut by 2 bases and J by 0 bases, with 18 bases left in between.